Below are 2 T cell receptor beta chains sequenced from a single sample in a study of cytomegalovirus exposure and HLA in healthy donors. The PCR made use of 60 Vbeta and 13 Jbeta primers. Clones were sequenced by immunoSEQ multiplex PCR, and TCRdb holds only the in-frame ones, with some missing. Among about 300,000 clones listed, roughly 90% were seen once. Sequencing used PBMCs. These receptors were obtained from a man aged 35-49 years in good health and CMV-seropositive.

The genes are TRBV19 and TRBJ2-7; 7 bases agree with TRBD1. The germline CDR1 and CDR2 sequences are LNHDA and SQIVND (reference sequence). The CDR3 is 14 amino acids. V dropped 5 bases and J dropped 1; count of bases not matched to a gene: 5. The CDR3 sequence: CASSETGPSYEQYF. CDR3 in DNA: TGTGCCAGTAGTGAGACAGGGCCTTCCTACGAGCAGTACTTC. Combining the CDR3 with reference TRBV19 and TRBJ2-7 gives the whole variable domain DGGITQSPKYLFRKEGQNVTLSCEQNLNHDAMYWYRQDPGQGLRLIYYSQIVNDFQKGDIAEGYSVSREKKESFPLTVTSAQKNPTAFYLCASSETGPSYEQYFGPGTRLTVT.

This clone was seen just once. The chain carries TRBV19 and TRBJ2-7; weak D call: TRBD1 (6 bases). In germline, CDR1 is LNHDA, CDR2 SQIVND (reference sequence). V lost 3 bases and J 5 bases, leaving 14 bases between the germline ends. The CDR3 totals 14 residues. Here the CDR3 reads CASSIPTGQDEQYF. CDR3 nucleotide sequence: TGTGCCAGTAGTATTCCGACAGGTCAGGACGAGCAGTACTTC.